These 12 T cell receptor beta chains originate from one sample sequenced in a study of post-analysis software for immune sequencing data. Overall study results and limits: With TRBV5-6, TRBV5-1 and TRBV20-1 included, five TRBV segments were more frequent in patients than in controls.

Unique molecular identifiers had been added to the TCR beta cDNA libraries. TCRdb called the PCR reads again in MiXCR, with one record for every CDR3 protein. Here the sample spans about 540,000 distinct CDR3 sequences, about a third being singletons. What these receptors recognize is not known. Sample: blood. These receptors all come from a girl aged 2-17 years with multiple sclerosis.

This clonotype has a handful of counts. This chain links TRBV12-3 or TRBV12-4 with TRBJ2-1; 7 nucleotides line up with TRBD1. The CDR3 is 15 residues long. The V and J ends lost 5 bases and 1 base, in that order; junction bases with no gene match: 5. The CDR3 DNA follows: TGTGCCAGCAGTGGCGGACAGGTATCCTACAATGAGCAGTTCTTC. Protein: CASSGGQVSYNEQFF.

The chain combines TRBV20-1 with TRBJ2-3, with 8 nucleotides matching TRBD2. The CDR3 length is 15 residues. CDR1 and CDR2 from the germline V gene are DFQATT and SNEGSKA (reference sequence). The junction had 10 bases not matched to a gene; V was cut back by 6 bases and J by 2 bases. For the CDR3, the DNA is TGCAGTGCCCCAGGGAGCGGGGGCGCCACAGATACGCAGTATTTT. Encoded protein: CSAPGSGGATDTQYF.

This clonotype turned up a few times. This chain links TRBV12-3 or TRBV12-4 with TRBJ2-3, with 10 bases fitting TRBD2. The CDR3 extends over 15 amino acids. Germline trimming cut 2 bases from V and 4 bases from J; bases unmatched to any gene: 3. CDR3 nucleotide sequence: TGTGCCAGCAGTTTACTAGCGGGGGACGCAGATACGCAGTATTTT. Amino acid sequence: CASSLLAGDADTQYF.

This clonotype was observed a handful of times. This chain links TRBV5-1 with TRBJ2-5, with D possibly being TRBD1 (6 bases). There are 12 residues in the CDR3. The V and J ends lost 6 bases and 5 bases respectively, with 11 bases between them. Germline values: CDR1 SGHRS, CDR2 YFSETQ. Written as DNA, the CDR3 is TGCGCCAGCAACGAGGGGGTGGAGACCCAGTACTTC. Translating it yields CASNEGVETQYF.

The rearrangement uses TRBV4-1 and TRBJ2-1, with TRBD2 matching over 9 bases. There are 13 residues in the CDR3. The J segment lost 8 bases and the V segment lost 3 bases, leaving 2 bases of the junction unmatched. In germline, CDR1 is MGHRA, CDR2 YSYEKL. The CDR3 sequence: CASSQTSGDEQFF. DNA of the CDR3: TGCGCCAGCAGCCAGACTAGCGGCGATGAGCAGTTCTTC.

The chain uses TRBV29-1 and TRBJ2-5; tentative D call: TRBD1 (8 bases). Germline values: CDR1 SQVTM, CDR2 ANQGSEA. There are 16 residues in the CDR3. V lost 3 bases and J lost 0, with 17 bases in between. In DNA, the CDR3 is TGCAGCGTTGAGAGAGGACAGGGAGGGGACCAAGAGACCCAGTACTTC. Translating it yields CSVERGQGGDQETQYF.

V and J are TRBV10-3 and TRBJ1-2; D is perhaps TRBD1 (5 bases). The V gene lost 7 bases and the J gene lost 4 bases, with 16 bases spanning the gap. The germline gives CDR1 ENHRY, CDR2 SYGVKD. This CDR3 is 14 amino acids long. The CDR3 here is CAITGSRETYGYTF. DNA for the CDR3: TGTGCCATCACAGGGAGCAGGGAGACCTATGGCTACACCTTC.

The chain uses TRBV24-1 and TRBJ2-5, with a weak D call TRBD2 (7 bases). Trimming took off 11 bases at V and 1 base at J, with 19 bases between the two ends. The CDR3 totals 15 residues. The germline gives CDR1 KGHDR, CDR2 SFDVKD. The chain's CDR3 is CASGGEASGQETQYF. For the CDR3, the DNA is TGTGCCAGCGGGGGCGAGGCTAGCGGCCAAGAGACCCAGTACTTC.

This clonotype came up a few times. The chain joins TRBV9 to TRBJ1-4; 7 positions agree with TRBD1. The V and J ends lost 0 bases and 8 bases, in that order; junction bases with no gene match: 7. The CDR3 consists of 15 residues. From germline, CDR1 is SGDLS and CDR2 YYNGEE. CDR3 DNA: TGTGCCAGCAGCGTAGACAGGGGCGGTTTAGAAAAACTGTTTTTT. Translating gives CASSVDRGGLEKLFF.

The genes are TRBV4-2 and TRBJ2-1; 16 nucleotides match TRBD2. The CDR3 length is 17 residues. V was clipped by 4 bases and J by 7 bases; unmatched bases: 7. The V gene's germline CDR1 is LGHNA and CDR2 YNFKEQ. The CDR3 sequence: CASSLGTSGGALNEQFF. The CDR3 nucleotides read TGTGCCAGCAGCCTCGGGACTAGCGGGGGGGCGTTGAATGAGCAGTTCTTC.

A few counts support this clonotype. This chain uses TRBV5-1 with TRBJ1-2; TRBD1 aligns across 7 bases. The J segment lost 5 bases and the V segment lost 3 bases, leaving 7 bases of the junction unmatched. Germline-derived CDR1 and CDR2 are SGHRS and YFSETQ. This CDR3 spans 14 amino acids. The CDR3 spells CASSSIGTAYGYTF. For the CDR3, the DNA is TGCGCCAGCAGCTCGATCGGGACAGCTTATGGCTACACCTTC.

This clonotype has only a few counts. V and J are TRBV6-1 and TRBJ1-2; no clear D gene. The length of the CDR3 is 11 residues. Germline V gives CDR1 MNHNS, CDR2 SASEGT. Trimming cost V 4 bases and J 10 bases, with 10 bases left between them. The CDR3 region has the DNA TGTGCCAGCAGTGGGACCTTCGCCTACACCTTC. As protein: CASSGTFAYTF.